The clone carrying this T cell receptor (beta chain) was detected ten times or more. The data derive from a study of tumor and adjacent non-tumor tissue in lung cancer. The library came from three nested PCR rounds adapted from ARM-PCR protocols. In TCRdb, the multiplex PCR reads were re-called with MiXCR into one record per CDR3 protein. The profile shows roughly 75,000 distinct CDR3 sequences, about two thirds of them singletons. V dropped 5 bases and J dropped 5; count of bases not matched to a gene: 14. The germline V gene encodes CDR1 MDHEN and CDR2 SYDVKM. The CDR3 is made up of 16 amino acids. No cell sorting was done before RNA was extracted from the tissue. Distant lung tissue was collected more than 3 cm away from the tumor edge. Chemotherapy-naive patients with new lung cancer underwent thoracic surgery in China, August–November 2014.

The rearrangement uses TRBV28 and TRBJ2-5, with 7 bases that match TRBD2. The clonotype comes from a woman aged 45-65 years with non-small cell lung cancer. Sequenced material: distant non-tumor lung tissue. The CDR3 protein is CASSPSGGIFKETQYF. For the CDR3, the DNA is TGTGCCAGCAGTCCCTCGGGGGGAATATTTAAGGAGACCCAGTACTTC. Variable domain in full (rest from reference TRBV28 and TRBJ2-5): DVKVTQSSRYLVKRTGEKVFLECVQDMDHENMFWYRQDPGLGLRLIYFSYDVKMKEKGDIPEGYSVSREKKERFSLILESASTNQTSMYLCASSPSGGIFKETQYFGPGTRLLVL.